These 26 T cell receptor beta chains share one sample of origin, sequenced in a study of blood T cell repertoires in COVID-19. Profiling relied on immunoSEQ multiplex PCR, and the TCRdb table lists in-frame clones only, not all of them. This table holds fewer than 120,000 clones, less than 85% found once. The sequenced sample consisted of peripheral blood. The receptors come from a woman at least 80 years old with acute or convalescent COVID-19.

The chain carries TRBV27 and TRBJ1-6; a possible D gene is TRBD1 (6 bases). CDR1 and CDR2 (germline): MNHEY, SMNVEV (reference sequence). With 10 bases removed from V and 7 bases from J, the gap between germline ends came to 17 bases. The CDR3 runs to 14 residues. For the CDR3, the DNA is TGTGCCACCCGTGGGGGGGCTGCAAATTCACCCCTCCACTTT. Translating it yields CATRGGAANSPLHF.

The chain combines TRBV19 with TRBJ1-5, with D possibly being TRBD1 (5 bases). Germline V CDR1 and CDR2: LNHDA, SQIVND (reference sequence). The V end was cut by 5 bases, the J end by 4 bases, with 15 bases between. The length of the CDR3 is 15 residues. The chain's CDR3 is CASSLDGGRNQPQHF. The CDR3 nucleotides are TGTGCCAGTAGTCTGGATGGGGGGAGAAATCAGCCCCAGCATTTT.

This chain uses TRBV5-1 with TRBJ1-1; 8 bases are shared with TRBD1. Germline-derived CDR1 and CDR2 are SGHRS and YFSETQ. The CDR3 contains 14 residues. The V and J ends lost 7 bases and 4 bases, in that order; junction bases with no gene match: 9. Here the CDR3 reads CASAQGAPGTEAFF. The CDR3 coding sequence is TGCGCCAGCGCCCAGGGGGCACCGGGCACTGAAGCTTTCTTT.

The genes are TRBV28 and TRBJ2-7; D is possibly TRBD2 (5 bases). The CDR3 length is 15 residues. Germline V gives CDR1 MDHEN, CDR2 SYDVKM. V dropped 5 bases and J dropped 3 bases, with 17 bases sitting between them. The DNA of the CDR3 is TGTGCCAGCAGTGGCCCCGCGATGGGAGTCTACGAGCAGTACTTC. This codes for CASSGPAMGVYEQYF. The full variable domain, in which reference TRBV28 and TRBJ2-7 provide the parts outside the CDR3, is DVKVTQSSRYLVKRTGEKVFLECVQDMDHENMFWYRQDPGLGLRLIYFSYDVKMKEKGDIPEGYSVSREKKERFSLILESASTNQTSMYLCASSGPAMGVYEQYFGPGTRLTVT.

The chain combines TRBV28 with TRBJ2-5; D is unclear. CDR1 is MDHEN, CDR2 SYDVKM, per germline. Between the trimmed V and J ends, which lost 7 bases and 0 bases, there was a span of 9 bases. This CDR3 spans 13 amino acids. The CDR3 spells CASMSVNQETQYF. In DNA, the CDR3 is TGTGCCAGCATGTCGGTTAACCAAGAGACCCAGTACTTC.

The chain joins TRBV6-5 to TRBJ1-1; 7 bases fit TRBD1. V gave up 5 bases and J gave up 6 bases; unmatched junction bases: 3. This CDR3 is built from 12 residues. CDR1 and CDR2 (germline): MNHEY, SVGAGI. The CDR3 region has the DNA TGTGCCAGCAGTATACAGGGGTCTGAAGCTTTCTTT. Translating it yields CASSIQGSEAFF.

This clone was detected a few times. The genes are TRBV6-6 and TRBJ2-2, with D unclear. The germline CDR1 and CDR2 sequences are MNHNY and SVGAGI (reference sequence). Trimming removed 7 bases at V and 4 bases at J, with 13 bases between. The CDR3 loop spans 14 amino acids. The CDR3 is CASKTGLVTGELFF. DNA of the CDR3: TGTGCCAGCAAAACGGGTTTAGTCACCGGGGAGCTGTTTTTT.

This chain uses TRBV7-9 with TRBJ1-6; D is undetermined. This CDR3 region has 15 residues. The V gene's germline CDR1 is SEHNR and CDR2 FQNEAQ (reference sequence). Trimming pared 8 bases from V and 6 bases from J, leaving 17 bases between. The CDR3 protein is CASQLRGSLNSPLHF. The CDR3 DNA follows: TGTGCCAGCCAGCTTAGAGGCAGCCTTAATTCACCCCTCCACTTT.

This sequence joins TRBV7-2 and TRBJ2-1; D is uncertain. The germline CDR1 and CDR2 sequences are SGHTA and FQGNSA. The CDR3 runs to 15 residues. Trimming took 2 bases from V and 0 from J, leaving 8 bases between them. The CDR3 DNA follows: TGTGCCAGCAGCTTATCGGAGAGCTCCTACAATGAGCAGTTCTTC. Its protein product is CASSLSESSYNEQFF.

The rearrangement uses TRBV9 and TRBJ1-4, with D possibly matching TRBD1 (5 bases). Germline V CDR1 and CDR2: SGDLS, YYNGEE. Trimming cost V 0 bases and J 7 bases, with 10 bases left between them. This CDR3 comprises 14 residues. CDR3 amino acids: CASSVGQGGEKLFF. The CDR3 nucleotides read TGTGCCAGCAGCGTAGGGCAGGGCGGTGAAAAACTGTTTTTT. The full variable domain, rest sourced from reference TRBV9 and TRBJ1-4, is DSGVTQTPKHLITATGQRVTLRCSPRSGDLSVYWYQQSLDQGLQFLIQYYNGEERAKGNILERFSAQQFPDLHSELNLSSLELGDSALYFCASSVGQGGEKLFFGSGTQLSVL.

This clone was recorded only once. The genes are TRBV2 and TRBJ2-5; D might be TRBD2 (5 bases). Germline V gene sequence: CDR1 SNHLY, CDR2 FYNNEI. There are 13 residues in the CDR3. V was pared by 6 bases and J by 4 bases, with 12 bases between. The CDR3 DNA reads as TGTGCCAGCAGGAGGAGTGGGAGAGAGACCCAGTACTTC. Translating it yields CASRRSGRETQYF.

A single count supports this clone. CDR3 loop: CASSSDPRLPNTEAFF. The CDR3 DNA is TGTGCCAGCAGTTCCGACCCGAGGCTTCCGAACACTGAAGCTTTCTTT. This chain uses TRBV6-5 with TRBJ1-1; D not certain. Germline V gene lookup returns CDR1 MNHEY and CDR2 SVGAGI. Deletions cut 4 bases from V and 1 base from J, with 16 bases between. The length of the CDR3 is 16 residues.

This sequence joins TRBV5-4 and TRBJ2-1; D gene uncertain. The CDR3 consists of 15 residues. Germline V gene lookup returns CDR1 SGHNT and CDR2 YYREEE (reference sequence). Trimming stripped 4 bases from V and 6 bases from J, with 17 bases between. The CDR3 region has the DNA TGTGCCAGCAGCCTACAACGAGGCCCCTCCAATGAGCAGTTCTTC. This sequence encodes CASSLQRGPSNEQFF.

The chain couples TRBV18 to TRBJ1-2; D perhaps matches TRBD1 (6 bases). CDR3 length: 15 residues. Trimming cost V 4 bases and J 4 bases, with 16 bases left between them. Germline values: CDR1 KGHSH, CDR2 LQKENI. CDR3 nucleotides: TGTGCCAGCTCACTCAACCGGGGGGCGAGCTATGGCTACACCTTC. Amino acid sequence: CASSLNRGASYGYTF.

V gene TRBV5-4 combines with J gene TRBJ2-1; 11 bases map to TRBD2. The germline V gene has CDR1 SGHNT and CDR2 YYREEE (reference sequence). J lost 9 bases, V lost 2 bases, and 7 bases had no gene match. This CDR3 spans 15 amino acids. The CDR3 DNA follows: TGTGCCAGCAGCTTTACTAGCGGGAGAGTGGGTGAGCAGTTCTTC. Its translation is CASSFTSGRVGEQFF.

The genes are TRBV10-3 and TRBJ2-3, with a possible D match to TRBD1 (5 bases). The CDR3 is 14 residues long. V lost 7 bases and J lost 0, with 11 bases in between. Germline assignment: CDR1 ENHRY and CDR2 SYGVKD. This chain's CDR3 is CAITPQGSTDTQYF. The CDR3, as DNA: TGTGCCATCACGCCCCAGGGAAGCACAGATACGCAGTATTTT.

The chain carries TRBV2 and TRBJ2-7; 8 nucleotides line up with TRBD2. The germline V gene has CDR1 SNHLY and CDR2 FYNNEI. The CDR3 extends over 17 amino acids. With V trimmed by 7 bases and J by 0 bases, 14 bases remained unmatched. Here the CDR3 reads CASNQQPPGTSSYEQYF. The CDR3 DNA reads as TGTGCCAGCAACCAACAACCTCCCGGGACTAGCTCCTACGAGCAGTACTTC.

The CDR3 reads CASSPDRVDEAFF. CDR3 in DNA: TGTGCCAGCTCACCGGACAGGGTTGATGAAGCTTTCTTT. The gene calls are TRBV18 and TRBJ1-1, with 8 bases that match TRBD1. Germline V CDR1 and CDR2: KGHSH, LQKENI. After removal of 3 bases from V and 7 bases from J, the junction contained 4 bases not matched to a gene. This CDR3 is built from 13 residues. Full variable domain (remainder filled in from reference TRBV18 and TRBJ1-1): NAGVMQNPRHLVRRRGQEARLRCSPMKGHSHVYWYRQLPEEGLKFMVYLQKENIIDESGMPKERFSAEFPKEGPSILRIQQVVRGDSAAYFCASSPDRVDEAFFGQGTRLTVV.

V gene TRBV4-2 combines with J gene TRBJ2-7; 9 nucleotides match TRBD1. Germline assignment: CDR1 LGHNA and CDR2 YNFKEQ. The CDR3 consists of 16 residues. The ends lost 1 base at V and 0 bases at J; junction bases unmatched: 4. As DNA, the CDR3 is TGTGCCAGCAGCCAAGGGGCGGGACAGGGCTCCTACGAGCAGTACTTC. It specifies CASSQGAGQGSYEQYF.

The chain employs TRBV30 and TRBJ1-4; D unresolved. Looked up from germline, CDR1 is GTSNPN and CDR2 is SVGIG (reference sequence). This CDR3 is 14 amino acids long. V lost 2 bases to trimming and J lost 0 bases, with 7 bases between them. The CDR3 DNA sequence: TGTGCCTGGAGTCCCATCCCAACTAATGAAAAACTGTTTTTT. It yields the protein CAWSPIPTNEKLFF.

The chain employs TRBV5-1 and TRBJ1-6; TRBD1 matches 7 bases. The V gene end was trimmed by 5 bases and the J gene end by 5 bases; junction bases not matched to a gene: 10. In germline, CDR1 is SGHRS, CDR2 YFSETQ. This CDR3 is 16 amino acids long. The CDR3 DNA reads TGCGCCAGCAGATATGCCCCGGGACAGAATAATTCACCCCTCCACTTT. Its translation is CASRYAPGQNNSPLHF.

The chain couples TRBV6-9 to TRBJ1-1; D is uncertain. CDR1 MNHGY and CDR2 SVAAGI come from the germline V gene. V lost 7 bases and J 0 bases, leaving 15 bases between the germline ends. The CDR3 length is 15 residues. CDR3: CASIPTAAMNTEAFF. CDR3 nucleotide sequence: TGTGCCAGCATTCCCACGGCAGCGATGAACACTGAAGCTTTCTTT.

This chain links TRBV9 with TRBJ1-2; no clear D gene. CDR1 and CDR2 from the germline V gene are SGDLS and YYNGEE. The CDR3 has 12 amino acids. The germline V and J ends were trimmed by 4 bases and 4 bases, with 8 bases remaining between them. This CDR3 is CASSTSGYGYTF. The DNA of the CDR3 is TGTGCCAGCAGCACCAGTGGCTATGGCTACACCTTC.

About this clone: Mismatch with germline at one junction end may stem from a read error. The chain uses TRBV7-8 and TRBJ1-5; 7 bases map to TRBD1. This CDR3 spans 15 amino acids. Germline values: CDR1 SGHVS, CDR2 FQNEAQ. The CDR3 is CAGSPQGGSNQPQHF. CDR3 nucleotides: TGTGCCGGCAGCCCGCAGGGGGGTAGCAATCAGCCCCAGCATTTT.

The gene calls are TRBV19 and TRBJ2-3, with 13 positions matching TRBD2. The CDR3 is 15 residues long. The V gene's germline CDR1 is LNHDA and CDR2 SQIVND (reference sequence). The junction had 7 bases not matched to a gene; V was cut back by 8 bases and J by 5 bases. CDR3 nucleotide sequence: TGTGCCAGTGGCGGACTAGCGGGGGTGGGAGATACGCAGTATTTT. It codes for CASGGLAGVGDTQYF. The whole variable domain, remainder taken from reference TRBV19 and TRBJ2-3, is DGGITQSPKYLFRKEGQNVTLSCEQNLNHDAMYWYRQDPGQGLRLIYYSQIVNDFQKGDIAEGYSVSREKKESFPLTVTSAQKNPTAFYLCASGGLAGVGDTQYFGPGTRLTVL.

V usage is TRBV4-1 and J usage is TRBJ1-5; D remains ambiguous. CDR1 is MGHRA, CDR2 YSYEKL, per germline. This CDR3 has 15 amino acids. V was cut by 1 base and J by 4 bases, with 11 bases left in between. The CDR3 DNA sequence: TGCGCCAGCAGCCAAGCTCCAACAAGAAATCAGCCCCAGCATTTT. It encodes CASSQAPTRNQPQHF.